This T cell receptor beta chain was profiled in a study of T cell clones after liver transplantation. At the level of the study: Samples came from ITN030ST, which attempted immunosuppression withdrawal within 2 years of liver transplantation. Standard immunosuppression, with no induction, continued until 12-24 months after transplant. TCRbeta sequencing after a pre-transplant mixed lymphocyte reaction identified graft-donor-reactive clones, later tracked in post-transplant blood. Overall study results and limits: Circulating graft-donor-reactive CD4 TCRbeta sequences fell significantly post-transplant in 5 of 8 subjects.

Clones were read by immunoSEQ multiplex PCR, and TCRdb kept only the in-frame ones, dropping some. The sample includes more than 45,000 clones, less than 85% seen only once; the top ten take about 2.6%. V trimming: 0 bases; J trimming: 0 bases; junction bases outside the gene matches: 3. The CDR3 loop spans 16 amino acids. CDR1 is SGHTA, CDR2 FQGNSA, per germline. Of note for this clone: Its antigen is not known.

The TCR was taken from a human patient who received a liver transplant. The graft donor may be the source of some T cells. The sequenced sample was CD4+ T cells from blood, obtained at the roughly 16-month timepoint. This rearrangement joins TRBV7-2 to TRBJ2-3, with 7 bases matching TRBD2. CDR3 bases: TGTGCCAGCAGCTTAGCAGCGGGAACCAGCACAGATACGCAGTATTTT. Amino acids: CASSLAAGTSTDTQYF.